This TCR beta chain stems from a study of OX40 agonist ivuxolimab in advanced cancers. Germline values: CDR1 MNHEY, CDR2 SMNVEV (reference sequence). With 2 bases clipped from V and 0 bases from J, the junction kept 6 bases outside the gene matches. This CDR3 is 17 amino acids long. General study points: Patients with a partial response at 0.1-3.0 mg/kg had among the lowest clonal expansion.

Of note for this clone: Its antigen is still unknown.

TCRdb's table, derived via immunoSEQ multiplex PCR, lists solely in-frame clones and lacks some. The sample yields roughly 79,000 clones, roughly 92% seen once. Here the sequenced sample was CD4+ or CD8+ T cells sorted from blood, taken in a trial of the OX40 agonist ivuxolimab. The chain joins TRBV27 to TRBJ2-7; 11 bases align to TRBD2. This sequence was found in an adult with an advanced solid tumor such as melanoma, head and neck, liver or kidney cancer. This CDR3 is CASSLLSSGGISYEQYF. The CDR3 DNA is TGTGCCAGCAGTTTACTCTCTAGCGGGGGGATCTCCTACGAGCAGTACTTC.